Included here is one T cell receptor beta chain sequence, with context. This specimen belongs to a study of shared clonotypes between healthy human individuals. The repertoire was sequenced with immunoSEQ multiplex PCR; TCRdb's copy has only in-frame clones and lacks some. Altogether some 1.1 million clones are present, approximately 80% being singletons, with the ten largest covering 0.89%. The CDR3 covers 22 residues. Trimming at V came to 0 bases and at J to 0 bases, leaving 21 bases not matched to a gene. CDR1 and CDR2 (germline): SQVTM, ANQGSEA. Input material: memory CD4+ T cells from PBMCs. Stated subset: CD45RA-negative fraction. The chain couples TRBV29-1 to TRBJ1-5; 9 nucleotides match TRBD1. This clonotype was sampled from a young man in good health. Some clones in this sample may be carry-over from other donors' samples. CDR3 DNA sequence: TGCAGCGTTGAAGATCGGGCGGACAGGGGCCGTACACCACCCTATAGCAATCAGCCCCAGCATTTT. It encodes CSVEDRADRGRTPPYSNQPQHF.